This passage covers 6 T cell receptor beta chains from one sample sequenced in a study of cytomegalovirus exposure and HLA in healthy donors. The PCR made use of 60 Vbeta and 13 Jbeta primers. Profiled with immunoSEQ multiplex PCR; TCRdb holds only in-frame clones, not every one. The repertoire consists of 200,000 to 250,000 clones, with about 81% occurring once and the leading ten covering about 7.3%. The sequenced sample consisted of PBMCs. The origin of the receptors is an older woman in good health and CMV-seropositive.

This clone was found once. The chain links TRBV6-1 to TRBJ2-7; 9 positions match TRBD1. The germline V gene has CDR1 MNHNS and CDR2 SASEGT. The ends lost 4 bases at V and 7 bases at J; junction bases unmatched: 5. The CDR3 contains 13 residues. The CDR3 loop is CASSAGQGWEQYF. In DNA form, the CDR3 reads TGTGCCAGCAGTGCGGGACAGGGATGGGAGCAGTACTTC.

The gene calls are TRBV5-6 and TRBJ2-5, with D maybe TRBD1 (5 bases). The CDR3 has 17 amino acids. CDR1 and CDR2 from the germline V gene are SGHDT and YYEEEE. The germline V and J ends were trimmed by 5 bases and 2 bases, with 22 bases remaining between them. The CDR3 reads CASRRRGRVGPQETQYF. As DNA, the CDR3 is TGTGCCAGCAGACGAAGGGGCAGGGTAGGACCGCAAGAGACCCAGTACTTC.

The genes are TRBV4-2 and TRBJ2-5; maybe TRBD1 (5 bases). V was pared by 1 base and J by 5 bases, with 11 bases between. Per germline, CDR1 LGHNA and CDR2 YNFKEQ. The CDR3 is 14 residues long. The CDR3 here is CASSQGPGRETQYF. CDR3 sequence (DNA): TGTGCCAGCAGCCAAGGACCAGGGCGGGAGACCCAGTACTTC.

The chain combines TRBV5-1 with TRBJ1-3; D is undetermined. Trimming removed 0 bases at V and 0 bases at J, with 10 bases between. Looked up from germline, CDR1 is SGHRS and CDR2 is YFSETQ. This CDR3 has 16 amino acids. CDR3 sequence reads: CASSLGTANSGNTIYF. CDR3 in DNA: TGCGCCAGCAGCTTGGGGACTGCGAACTCTGGAAACACCATATATTTT.

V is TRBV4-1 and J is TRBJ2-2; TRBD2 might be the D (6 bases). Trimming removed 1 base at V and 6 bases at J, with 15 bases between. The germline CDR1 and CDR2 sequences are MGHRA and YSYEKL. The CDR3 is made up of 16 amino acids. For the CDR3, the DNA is TGCGCCAGCAGCCAAGTAATGGGGAGGTCCCCCGGGGAGCTGTTTTTT. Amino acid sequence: CASSQVMGRSPGELFF.

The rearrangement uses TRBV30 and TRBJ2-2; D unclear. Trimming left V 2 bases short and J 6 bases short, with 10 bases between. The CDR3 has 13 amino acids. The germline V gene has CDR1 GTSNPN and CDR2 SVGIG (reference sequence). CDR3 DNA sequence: TGTGCCTGGAGTCATACGAGGTCCGGGGAGCTGTTTTTT. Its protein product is CAWSHTRSGELFF. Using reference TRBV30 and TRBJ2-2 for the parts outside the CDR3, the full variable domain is SQTIHQWPATLVQPVGSPLSLECTVEGTSNPNLYWYRQAAGRGLQLLFYSVGIGQISSEVPQNLSASRPQDRQFILSSKKLLLSDSGFYLCAWSHTRSGELFFGEGSRLTVL.